This TCR beta chain was observed in a study of cytomegalovirus exposure and HLA in healthy donors. Germline V gene sequence: CDR1 SGHNT, CDR2 YENEEA. The CDR3 is made up of 15 amino acids. The V end was cut by 5 bases, the J end by 3 bases, with 14 bases between. PCR was performed using 60 Vbeta and 13 Jbeta primers. Clones were read by immunoSEQ multiplex PCR, and TCRdb kept only the in-frame ones, dropping some. The sample has 100,000 to 150,000 clones; more than 75% are singletons. J is TRBJ2-1 and V is TRBV11-3, with D unclear. Sequencing used PBMCs. The TCR was taken from a male donor in good health and CMV-seronegative. The CDR3 nucleotides are TGTGCCAGCAGCCCAAGCCGGGTCCTCTACAATGAGCAGTTCTTC. It yields the protein CASSPSRVLYNEQFF. Filled out from reference TRBV11-3 and TRBJ2-1, the complete variable domain reads EAGVVQSPRYKIIEKKQPVAFWCNPISGHNTLYWYLQNLGQGPELLIRYENEEAVDDSQLPKDRFSAERLKGVDSTLKIQPAELGDSAVYLCASSPSRVLYNEQFFGPGTRLTVL.